This T cell receptor beta chain was obtained from a study of human T cells and chemical hapten exposure (dated by TCRdb to the early 2020s). A note on the overall study: For sensitization, 2% DPC in acetone was applied to a roughly 2 cm by roughly 2 cm area of upper inner arm skin. Throughout the study period of around 25 weeks, patients also received therapeutic DPC doses to the scalp every week. Patch testing on the upper back used Finn chambers containing 0.01% DPC, with scoring done after 6 days according to International Contact Dermatitis Research Group standards. Most of the patients in the cohort were female, and the cohort covered alopecia areata with under or over 50% scalp involvement, alopecia totalis and alopecia universalis. The libraries were sequenced as a pool, and the TCR yield per sample differed mostly because of small variations in library volumes within the pool. The study tracked peripheral blood TCR repertoire changes in vivo during primary and secondary sensitization to the hapten diphenylcyclopropenone (DPC) in alopecia patients. Blood samples were taken from patients before sensitization (week 0) and then at 2, 6 and about 24 weeks after DPC sensitization. Blood for TCR sequencing was provided by twenty-nine alopecia patients at one to four time points (pre-sensitization, 2, 6 and 24 weeks).

Points the paper makes about the study in general: Significantly more large CDR3 similarity clusters were formed by expanded TCRs than by pre-sensitization or healthy control sets, consistent with antigen-driven responses. DPC sensitization did not change how many TCRs were above 1 in 1000 frequency, and no evidence was found of alterations in global repertoire structure. All patients had alopecia, a presumed autoimmune disease, so their immune response might differ from that of healthy individuals. Patch test score correlated positively with the number of PT1 expanded TCRs, reaching significance at thresholds 8, 16 and 32 but not at 4. After repeated subsampling, the strength of the expansion versus patch-test correlation and the threshold at which it became significant changed.

The time point label of this sample denotes: patch test 3, about 24 weeks after DPC sensitization. Explained via the paper, the treatment or condition label denotes: therapeutic diphenylcyclopropenone sensitization with weekly scalp DPC. At each patch-test visit, blood was drawn before the patch test was applied. Eligible patients were aged 18 to 70, diagnosed with alopecia, deemed suitable for DPC therapy, and excluded if pregnant. Total RNA was extracted from unfractionated whole blood collected in Tempus Blood RNA tubes. Libraries were prepared through RACE. TCRdb records NextSeq 500 as the sequencer. Library preparation attached unique molecular identifiers to individual cDNA molecules for quantitative, reproducible TCR counting. Each blood RNA sample was used to sequence both TCR alpha and TCR beta chains. Per the source publication's procedure: The median number of TCRs per sample was approximately 96,000, ranging from about 20,000 to 750,000. V, J and CDR3 annotation of the TCR reads was carried out using the Decombinator software suite. For PS versus PT1 abundance plots, all samples were subsampled to the same number of TCRs (28,000). Expanded TCRs were defined as absent before sensitization and observed at least eight times at the 2-week time point. TCRdb reran the public reads through fastp at Q25 and MiXCR, keeping productive beta chains. For every CDR3 protein sequence, its rows merge into one entry that carries the most common genes and DNA. For this entry, the V and J calls and clone size follow TCRdb and not the study's own pipeline. In all, the sample holds more than 100,000 distinct CDR3 sequences, and roughly 10% of those were seen once. The biggest ten clones account for 2.4% of the sample.

This clonotype was counted only a few times. What this receptor recognizes is not known. It has no much larger one-base neighbor in the sample; base qualities were not kept. The germline V gene provides CDR1 LGHNA and CDR2 YNFKEQ. Inclusive of the bounding cysteine and phenylalanine, the CDR3 is 15 residues long. Kept here is only the CDR3 DNA, which spans 45 bases and is read in frame from base 1. The V and J ends are trimmed by 0 bases and 5 bases, leaving 11 bases between them. Here the sequenced sample was whole blood, taken in connection with sensitization to the hapten diphenylcyclopropenone (DPC). Recombination connected TRBV4-2 to TRBJ2-1; a weak D assignment points to TRBD2 (6 bases agree). The sequence was collected from a woman in her forties or fifties with alopecia areata. Some clones in this sample may be carry-over from other donors' samples. The CDR3 region has the sequence CASSQDWDFDNEQFF. The DNA sequence is as follows: TGTGCCAGCAGCCAAGATTGGGACTTTGACAATGAGCAGTTCTTC.